This T cell receptor beta chain was profiled in a study of shared clonotypes between healthy human individuals. This CDR3 contains 13 residues. V lost 5 bases, J lost 1 base, and 6 bases lay in between. Germline assignment: CDR1 MDHEN and CDR2 SYDVKM. Profiled with immunoSEQ multiplex PCR; TCRdb holds only in-frame clones, not every one. The sample contains about 1.4 million clones, around 95% of which appear only once. V is TRBV28 and J is TRBJ2-1; D not certain. The material sequenced was naive CD4+ T cells sorted from blood. The subset here: CD45RA+ positively selected. The source of this sequence is a man younger than 40 in good health. CDR3 sequence reads: CASSGPSYNEQFF. The CDR3 region has the DNA TGTGCCAGCAGTGGTCCTTCCTACAATGAGCAGTTCTTC.